These 6 T cell receptor beta chains were all obtained from the same sample, sequenced in a study of blood T cell repertoires in COVID-19 (dated by TCRdb to about 2020). Libraries were built with the immunoSEQ multiplex PCR assay. TCRdb took this table from immuneACCESS and kept in-frame rearrangements with V and J called. Such tables lack part of the clones; where checked against another copy, unresolved V genes explain under half of the gap, and the rest is unexplained. The sample includes 290,000 or so clones, with around nine tenths observed a single time. The ten largest clones represent approximately 2.4% of the sample. Sequenced sample: PBMCs or T cells enriched from blood (not recorded which). Receptors originate from a woman aged 18-29 years who had recovered from COVID-19.

This clone turned up a few times. This chain connects TRBV7-2 to TRBJ1-2; D gene uncertain. Trimming stripped 3 bases from V and 5 bases from J, with 10 bases between. The germline V gene encodes CDR1 SGHTA and CDR2 FQGNSA. CDR3 length: 13 residues. The CDR3 region has the DNA TGTGCCAGCAGCTTCAACGTGCGATATGGCTACACCTTC. Protein: CASSFNVRYGYTF. The whole variable domain, filled in from reference TRBV7-2 and TRBJ1-2, reads GAGVSQSPSNKVTEKGKDVELRCDPISGHTALYWYRQSLGQGLEFLIYFQGNSAPDKSGLPSDRFSAERTGGSVSTLTIQRTQQEDSAVYLCASSFNVRYGYTFGSGTRLTVV.

CDR3: CASSLVGAGNEQFF. In DNA, the CDR3 is TGTGCCAGCAGCTTAGTTGGGGCCGGGAATGAGCAGTTCTTC. The chain is built from TRBV11-3 and TRBJ2-1, with TRBD1 as a possible D gene (5 bases). Trimming shortened V by 1 base and J by 7 bases, and 11 bases separated the two germline ends. This CDR3 has 14 amino acids. Germline CDR1 is SGHNT and CDR2 is YENEEA.

The rearrangement uses TRBV19 and TRBJ1-2; tentatively, D is TRBD1 (5 bases). CDR1 LNHDA and CDR2 SQIVND come from the germline V gene (reference sequence). This CDR3 region has 15 residues. Trimming took 3 bases from V and 8 from J, leaving 19 bases between them. The DNA for the CDR3 is TGTGCCAGTAGTATGCGACAGCCCGGCGTATGGGGCTACACCTTC. This sequence encodes CASSMRQPGVWGYTF.

The DNA for the CDR3 is TGTGCCAGCAGCGCCGACACCCAACCCCTCCACTTT. It specifies CASSADTQPLHF. The V and J genes are TRBV5-6 and TRBJ1-6, with D uncertain. Trimming left V 4 bases short and J 12 bases short, with 11 bases between. The CDR3 has 12 amino acids. CDR1 SGHDT and CDR2 YYEEEE come from the germline V gene.

This sequence joins TRBV18 and TRBJ2-3; a weak D match, TRBD2 (5 bases). The CDR3 totals 14 residues. Trimming cost V 3 bases and J 6 bases, with 13 bases left between them. The germline V gene has CDR1 KGHSH and CDR2 LQKENI. The CDR3 sequence: CASSPRATRDTQYF. The CDR3 coding sequence is TGTGCCAGCTCACCGAGGGCCACTCGGGATACGCAGTATTTT.

The chain joins TRBV6-5 to TRBJ2-5, with 12 positions matching TRBD2. TRBJ2-7 matches the DNA end more closely, so the J call is doubtful. Germline lookup yields CDR1 MNHEY and CDR2 SVGAGI. The CDR3 covers 16 residues. The DNA for the CDR3 is TGTGCCAGCAGTTACCCCAGGCTAGCGGGGGGGTACGAGCAGTACTTC. Residues: CASSYPRLAGGYEQYF.